This T cell receptor beta chain originates from a study of T cells in Graves' hyperthyroidism and ophthalmopathy. Study results and caveats: Among clonotypes expanded in thyroid above 0.001, most were also found in blood.

Trimming stripped 0 bases from V and 5 bases from J, with 8 bases between. CDR1 SGHRS and CDR2 YFSETQ come from the germline V gene. There are 14 residues in the CDR3. The TCR beta CDR3 regions underwent amplification using RNA transcripts as the source. Initially, a first-round RT-PCR of the TCR CDR3 employed the HTBI primer set. Via MiXCR, TCRdb re-called the multiplex PCR reads, giving one row per CDR3 protein. The sample carries about 270,000 distinct CDR3 sequences, roughly 22% recorded once. Duration under 3 months, a NOSPECS grade of at least 4, and a Clinical Activity Score of at least 3 characterized the ophthalmopathy patients. This clonotype was counted ten times or more. Its antigen is as yet unknown.

The chain uses TRBV5-1 and TRBJ2-2; weak D call: TRBD2 (5 bases). The origin of this receptor is a woman in her 40s with Graves' ophthalmopathy. Specimen: blood. Here the CDR3 DNA reads TGCGCCAGCAGCTTGGCGGGATGGACCGGGGAGCTGTTTTTT. It translates to CASSLAGWTGELFF.